This T cell receptor beta chain stems from a study of control samples from healthy donors and cancer patients. Produced via immunoSEQ multiplex PCR; TCRdb's table is partial and in-frame only. Of roughly 160,000 clones listed, roughly 94% are singletons. This CDR3 comprises 15 residues. The germline CDR1 and CDR2 sequences are LGHNA and YSLEER. V was pared by 1 base and J by 1 base, with 11 bases between. The sample consisted of PBMCs. V and J are TRBV4-3 and TRBJ2-7, with D hard to call. The source of this sequence is a man in his sixties with colorectal cancer. Here the CDR3 DNA reads TGCGCCAGCAGCCAAGCGGTACTCACTTCCTACGAGCAGTACTTC. It specifies CASSQAVLTSYEQYF.